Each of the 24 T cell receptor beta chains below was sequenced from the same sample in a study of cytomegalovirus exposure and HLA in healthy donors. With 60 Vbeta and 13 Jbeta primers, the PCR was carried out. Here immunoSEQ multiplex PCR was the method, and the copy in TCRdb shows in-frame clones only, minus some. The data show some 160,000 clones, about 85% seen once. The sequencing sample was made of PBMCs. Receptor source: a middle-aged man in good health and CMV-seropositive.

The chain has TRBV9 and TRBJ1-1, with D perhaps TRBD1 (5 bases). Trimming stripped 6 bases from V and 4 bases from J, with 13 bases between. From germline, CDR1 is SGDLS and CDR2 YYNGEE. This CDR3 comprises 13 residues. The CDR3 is CASTSGGSTEAFF. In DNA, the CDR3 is TGTGCCAGCACCTCGGGGGGGTCCACTGAAGCTTTCTTT.

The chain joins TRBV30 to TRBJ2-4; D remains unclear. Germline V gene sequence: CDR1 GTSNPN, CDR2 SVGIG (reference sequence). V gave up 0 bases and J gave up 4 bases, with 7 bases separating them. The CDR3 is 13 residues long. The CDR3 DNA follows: TGTGCCTGGAGTGTCACAGCAAAAAACATTCAGTACTTC. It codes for CAWSVTAKNIQYF.

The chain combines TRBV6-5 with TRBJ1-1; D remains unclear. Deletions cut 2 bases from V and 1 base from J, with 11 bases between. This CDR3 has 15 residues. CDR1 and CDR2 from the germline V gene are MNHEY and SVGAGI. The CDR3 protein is CASSYRSTSNTEAFF. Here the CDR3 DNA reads TGTGCCAGCAGTTACAGGAGTACGTCGAACACTGAAGCTTTCTTT.

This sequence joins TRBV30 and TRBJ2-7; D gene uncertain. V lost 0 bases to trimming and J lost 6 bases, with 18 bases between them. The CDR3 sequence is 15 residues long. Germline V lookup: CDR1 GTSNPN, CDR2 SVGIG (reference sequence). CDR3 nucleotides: TGTGCCTGGAGTGTGTTGCCGACCCCTAGTAGCGAGCAGTACTTC. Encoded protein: CAWSVLPTPSSEQYF.

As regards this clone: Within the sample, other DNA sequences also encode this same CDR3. CDR3 in amino acids: CASSASPGQGAYEQYF. The DNA of the CDR3 is TGTGCCAGCAGCGCAAGTCCGGGACAGGGTGCCTACGAGCAGTACTTC. The genes are TRBV9 and TRBJ2-7; 9 bases line up with TRBD1. This CDR3 has 16 residues. The germline CDR1 and CDR2 sequences are SGDLS and YYNGEE. Trimming at V came to 3 bases and at J to 2 bases, leaving 9 bases not matched to a gene.

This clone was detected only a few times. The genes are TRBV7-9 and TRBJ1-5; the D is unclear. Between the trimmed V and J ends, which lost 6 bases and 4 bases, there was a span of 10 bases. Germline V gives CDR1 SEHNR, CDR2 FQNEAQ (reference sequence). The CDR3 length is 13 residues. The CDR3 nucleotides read TGTGCCAGCAGTAGGGAGCCTAATCAGCCCCAGCATTTT. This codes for CASSREPNQPQHF. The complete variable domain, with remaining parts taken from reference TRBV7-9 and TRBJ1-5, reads DTGVSQNPRHKITKRGQNVTFRCDPISEHNRLYWYRQTLGQGPEFLTYFQNEAQLEKSRLLSDRFSAERPKGSFSTLEIQRTEQGDSAMYLCASSREPNQPQHFGDGTRLSIL.

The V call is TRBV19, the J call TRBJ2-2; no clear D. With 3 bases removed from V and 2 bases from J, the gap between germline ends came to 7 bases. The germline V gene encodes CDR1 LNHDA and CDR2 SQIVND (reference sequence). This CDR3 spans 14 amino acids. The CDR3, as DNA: TGTGCCAGTAGTATGAACAGAAACACCGGGGAGCTGTTTTTT. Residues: CASSMNRNTGELFF. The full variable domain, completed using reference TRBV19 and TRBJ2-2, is DGGITQSPKYLFRKEGQNVTLSCEQNLNHDAMYWYRQDPGQGLRLIYYSQIVNDFQKGDIAEGYSVSREKKESFPLTVTSAQKNPTAFYLCASSMNRNTGELFFGEGSRLTVL.

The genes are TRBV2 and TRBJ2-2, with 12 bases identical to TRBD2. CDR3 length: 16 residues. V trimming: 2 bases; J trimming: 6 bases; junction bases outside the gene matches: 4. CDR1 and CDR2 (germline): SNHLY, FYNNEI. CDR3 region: CASSEWASGGAGELFF. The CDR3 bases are TGTGCCAGCAGTGAATGGGCTAGCGGGGGGGCCGGGGAGCTGTTTTTT. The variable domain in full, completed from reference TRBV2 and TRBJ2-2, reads EPEVTQTPSHQVTQMGQEVILRCVPISNHLYFYWYRQILGQKVEFLVSFYNNEISEKSEIFDDQFSVERPDGSNFTLKIRSTKLEDSAMYFCASSEWASGGAGELFFGEGSRLTVL.

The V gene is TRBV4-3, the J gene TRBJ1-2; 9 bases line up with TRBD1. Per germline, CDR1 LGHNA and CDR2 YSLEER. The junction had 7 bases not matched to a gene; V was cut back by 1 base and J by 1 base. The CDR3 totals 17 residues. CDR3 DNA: TGCGCCAGCAGCCAAGTTCTACAGGGGGCGCGTAACTATGGCTACACCTTC. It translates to CASSQVLQGARNYGYTF.

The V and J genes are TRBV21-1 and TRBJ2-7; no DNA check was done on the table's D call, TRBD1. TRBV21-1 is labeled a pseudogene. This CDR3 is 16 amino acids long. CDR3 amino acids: CASSNGTGDISYEQYF. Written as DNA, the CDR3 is TGTGCCAGCAGCAATGGGACAGGGGATATCTCCTACGAGCAGTACTTC.

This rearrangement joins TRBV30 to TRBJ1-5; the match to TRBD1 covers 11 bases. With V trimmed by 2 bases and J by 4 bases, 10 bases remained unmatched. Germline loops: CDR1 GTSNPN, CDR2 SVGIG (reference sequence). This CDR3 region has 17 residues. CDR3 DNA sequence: TGTGCCTGGAGTCTCCTGAGGACAGGGGGCCGGAATCAGCCCCAGCATTTT. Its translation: CAWSLLRTGGRNQPQHF.

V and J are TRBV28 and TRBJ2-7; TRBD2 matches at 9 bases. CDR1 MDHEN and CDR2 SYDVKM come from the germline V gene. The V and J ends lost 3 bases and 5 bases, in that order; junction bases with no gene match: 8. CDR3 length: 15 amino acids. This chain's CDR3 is CASSLEGLARDEQYF. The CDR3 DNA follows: TGTGCCAGCAGTTTGGAGGGACTAGCCCGTGACGAGCAGTACTTC.

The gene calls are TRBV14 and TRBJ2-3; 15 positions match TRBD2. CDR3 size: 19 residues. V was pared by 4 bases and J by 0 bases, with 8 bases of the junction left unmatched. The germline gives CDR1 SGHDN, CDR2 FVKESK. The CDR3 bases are TGTGCCAGCAGCCCGGGACTAGCGGGAGGAACGTCTAGCACAGATACGCAGTATTTT. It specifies CASSPGLAGGTSSTDTQYF. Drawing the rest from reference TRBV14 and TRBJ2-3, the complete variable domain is EAGVTQFPSHSVIEKGQTVTLRCDPISGHDNLYWYRRVMGKEIKFLLHFVKESKQDESGMPNNRFLAERTGGTYSTLKVQPAELEDSGVYFCASSPGLAGGTSSTDTQYFGPGTRLTVL.

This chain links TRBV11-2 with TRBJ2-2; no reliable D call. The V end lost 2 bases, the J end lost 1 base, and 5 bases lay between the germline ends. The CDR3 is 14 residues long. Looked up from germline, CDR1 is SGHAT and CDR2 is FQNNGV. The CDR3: CASSLRQNTGELFF. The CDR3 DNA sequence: TGTGCCAGCAGCTTAAGACAGAACACCGGGGAGCTGTTTTTT.

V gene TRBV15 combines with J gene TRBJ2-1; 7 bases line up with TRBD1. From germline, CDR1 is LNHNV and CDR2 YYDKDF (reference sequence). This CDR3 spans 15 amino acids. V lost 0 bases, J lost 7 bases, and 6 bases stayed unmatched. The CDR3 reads CATSRDRDRENEQFF. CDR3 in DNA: TGTGCCACCAGCAGAGATAGAGACAGGGAGAATGAGCAGTTCTTC.

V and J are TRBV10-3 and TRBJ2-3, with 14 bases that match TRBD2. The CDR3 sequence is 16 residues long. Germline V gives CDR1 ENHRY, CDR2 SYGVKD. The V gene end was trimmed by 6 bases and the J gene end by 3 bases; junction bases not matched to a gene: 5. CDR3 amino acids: CAIRRGLAGGTDTQYF. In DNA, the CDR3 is TGTGCCATCAGGAGAGGACTAGCGGGGGGAACAGATACGCAGTATTTT.

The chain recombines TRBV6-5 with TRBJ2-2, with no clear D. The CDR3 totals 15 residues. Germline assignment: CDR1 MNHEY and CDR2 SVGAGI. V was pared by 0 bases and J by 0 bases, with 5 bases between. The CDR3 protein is CASSYSGPNTGELFF. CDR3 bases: TGTGCCAGCAGTTACTCGGGCCCGAACACCGGGGAGCTGTTTTTT.

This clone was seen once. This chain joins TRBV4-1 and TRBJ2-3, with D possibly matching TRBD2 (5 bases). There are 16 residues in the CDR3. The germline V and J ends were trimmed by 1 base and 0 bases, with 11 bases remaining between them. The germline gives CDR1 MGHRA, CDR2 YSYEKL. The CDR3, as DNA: TGCGCCAGCAGCCAAGTGAGACTACCTAGCACAGATACGCAGTATTTT. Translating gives CASSQVRLPSTDTQYF.

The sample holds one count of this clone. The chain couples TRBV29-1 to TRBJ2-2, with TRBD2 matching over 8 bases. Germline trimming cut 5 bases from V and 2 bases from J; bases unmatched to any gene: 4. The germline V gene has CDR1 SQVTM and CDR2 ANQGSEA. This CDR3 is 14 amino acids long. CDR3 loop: CSVFGRANTGELFF. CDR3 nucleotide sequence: TGCAGCGTTTTCGGGAGGGCTAACACCGGGGAGCTGTTTTTT.

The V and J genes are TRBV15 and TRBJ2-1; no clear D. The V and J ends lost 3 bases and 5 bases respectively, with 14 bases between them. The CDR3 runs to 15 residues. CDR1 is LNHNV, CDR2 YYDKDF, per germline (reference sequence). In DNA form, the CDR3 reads TGTGCCACCAGCAGGTTTAGATCGCCCGACAATGAGCAGTTCTTC. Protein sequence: CATSRFRSPDNEQFF.

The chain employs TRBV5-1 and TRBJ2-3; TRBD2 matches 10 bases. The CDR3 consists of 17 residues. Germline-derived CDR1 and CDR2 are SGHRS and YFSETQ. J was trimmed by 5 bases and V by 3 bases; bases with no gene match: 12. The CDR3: CASSSLAGALGGDTQYF. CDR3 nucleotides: TGCGCCAGCAGCTCGCTAGCGGGGGCCCTTGGCGGAGATACGCAGTATTTT.

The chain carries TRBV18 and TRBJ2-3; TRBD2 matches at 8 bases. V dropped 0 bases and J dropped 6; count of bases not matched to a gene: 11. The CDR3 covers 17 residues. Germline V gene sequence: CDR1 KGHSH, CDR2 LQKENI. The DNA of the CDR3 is TGTGCCAGCTCACCACCAACCGGGGGGGATTCCCGGGATACGCAGTATTTT. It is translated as CASSPPTGGDSRDTQYF.

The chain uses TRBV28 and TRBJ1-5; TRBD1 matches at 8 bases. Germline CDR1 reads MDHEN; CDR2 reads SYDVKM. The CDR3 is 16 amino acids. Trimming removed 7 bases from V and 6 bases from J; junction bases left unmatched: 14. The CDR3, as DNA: TGTGCCAGCACCCCAGGCGGACAGGGCAAGGGTCAGCCCCAGCATTTT. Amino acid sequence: CASTPGGQGKGQPQHF.

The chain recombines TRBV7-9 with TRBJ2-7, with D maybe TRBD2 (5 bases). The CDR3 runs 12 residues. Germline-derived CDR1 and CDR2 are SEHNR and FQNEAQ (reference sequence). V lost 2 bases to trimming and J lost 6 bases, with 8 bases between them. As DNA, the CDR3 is TGTGCCAGCAGCTTATTAGGAGGCGAGCAGTACTTC. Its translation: CASSLLGGEQYF.